The 8 T cell receptor beta chains given below trace back to one sample, sequenced in a study of blood T cell repertoires in COVID-19. Assay: immunoSEQ multiplex PCR; the TCRdb copy retains only in-frame clones and omits some. The table records 200,000 to 250,000 clones, 80% to 85% of them present only once. Specimen: peripheral blood. The receptors shown here come from a woman aged 55-69 years with acute or convalescent COVID-19.

The chain joins TRBV6-1 to TRBJ1-4; no reliable D call. Germline V gene sequence: CDR1 MNHNS, CDR2 SASEGT. The V and J ends lost 3 bases and 0 bases respectively, with 17 bases between them. The length of the CDR3 is 18 residues. This CDR3 reads CASSDPPIRGTTNEKLFF. The CDR3 bases are TGTGCCAGCAGTGACCCCCCAATACGAGGGACAACTAATGAAAAACTGTTTTTT.

This rearrangement joins TRBV30 to TRBJ1-2; D may be TRBD1 (5 bases). This CDR3 is built from 13 residues. The germline CDR1 and CDR2 sequences are GTSNPN and SVGIG (reference sequence). Trimming left V 0 bases short and J 8 bases short, with 13 bases between. In DNA, the CDR3 is TGTGCCTGGAGTGTCCACCAGACAGTGGGCTACACCTTC. It yields the protein CAWSVHQTVGYTF.

The chain recombines TRBV11-2 with TRBJ2-7, with 8 positions matching TRBD1. J gave up 6 bases and V 0 bases, and 10 bases lay outside the gene matches. CDR1 and CDR2 from the germline V gene are SGHAT and FQNNGV. The CDR3 is 16 amino acids. The CDR3 DNA follows: TGTGCCAGCAGCTTAGATAGGGCAGGGGGCACAGGCGAGCAGTACTTC. It yields the protein CASSLDRAGGTGEQYF.

The V and J genes are TRBV2 and TRBJ2-1, with 8 bases lining up with TRBD2. The CDR3 covers 15 residues. J was trimmed by 0 bases and V by 6 bases; bases with no gene match: 4. Germline V gives CDR1 SNHLY, CDR2 FYNNEI. The CDR3, as DNA: TGTGCCAGCAGCTCGGGGGGGGACTCCTACAATGAGCAGTTCTTC. This gives the protein CASSSGGDSYNEQFF. The full variable domain, its missing parts supplied by reference TRBV2 and TRBJ2-1, is EPEVTQTPSHQVTQMGQEVILRCVPISNHLYFYWYRQILGQKVEFLVSFYNNEISEKSEIFDDQFSVERPDGSNFTLKIRSTKLEDSAMYFCASSSGGDSYNEQFFGPGTRLTVL.

CDR3 DNA: TGTGCCAGCTCACCAAGAGCCGAGAACACTGAAGCTTTCTTT. Translating it yields CASSPRAENTEAFF. V is TRBV18 and J is TRBJ1-1; D call uncertain. The V end lost 2 bases, the J end lost 1 base, and 8 bases lay between the germline ends. CDR1 KGHSH and CDR2 LQKENI come from the germline V gene. The CDR3 totals 14 residues.

The V call is TRBV19, the J call TRBJ1-4; 7 bases are shared with TRBD1. Trimming cost V 5 bases and J 8 bases; bases outside gene matches: 11. The CDR3 runs to 15 residues. Germline CDR1 LNHDA, CDR2 SQIVND (reference sequence). The CDR3 loop reads CASSPSGRGHEKLFF. DNA for the CDR3: TGTGCCAGTAGTCCCTCCGGGAGGGGGCACGAAAAACTGTTTTTT.

V is TRBV19 and J is TRBJ2-3; D perhaps matches TRBD2 (6 bases). The CDR3 runs to 13 residues. V was cut by 10 bases and J by 5 bases, with 16 bases left in between. CDR1 LNHDA and CDR2 SQIVND come from the germline V gene (reference sequence). CDR3 region: CATARGAGDTQYF. Here the CDR3 DNA reads TGTGCCACGGCGCGGGGCGCGGGAGATACGCAGTATTTT.

The chain joins TRBV5-4 to TRBJ1-2, with D possibly being TRBD1 (5 bases). Trimming took 0 bases from V and 6 from J, leaving 12 bases between them. The CDR3 spans 14 residues. CDR1 SGHNT and CDR2 YYREEE come from the germline V gene (reference sequence). This CDR3 is CASSLAGRRDGYTF. The CDR3 DNA follows: TGTGCCAGCAGCTTGGCAGGGCGACGGGATGGCTACACCTTC. Supplemented by reference TRBV5-4 and TRBJ1-2, the full variable domain reads ETGVTQSPTHLIKTRGQQVTLRCSSQSGHNTVSWYQQALGQGPQFIFQYYREEENGRGNFPPRFSGLQFPNYSSELNVNALELDDSALYLCASSLAGRRDGYTFGSGTRLTVV.